This T cell receptor (beta chain) emerged from a study of T cell responses to AZD1222 COVID-19 vaccine. The study's findings and limits: In all cases, repertoires were sampled only after the peak T cell response. Mostly white British, mostly female donors; authors suggested clonal diversity may be underestimated. Seropositive AZD1222 recipients at baseline numbered only 5 or 6.

Using immunoSEQ multiplex PCR, the repertoire was profiled, and TCRdb retains in-frame clones only, with some absent. The sample has tens of thousands of clones; approximately 89% are singletons. Notes on this clone: Its cognate antigen is unknown.

The specimen comprised peripheral blood, sampled 28 days after the second AZD1222 dose. This sequence was found in an adult who received the AZD1222 COVID-19 vaccine.

CDR3: CATRRQGAYEQYF. CDR3 nucleotide sequence: TGTGCCACCCGCCGACAGGGGGCATACGAGCAGTACTTC. The chain has TRBV15 and TRBJ2-7; 10 bases match TRBD1. Germline V gene sequence: CDR1 LNHNV, CDR2 YYDKDF (reference sequence). Unmatched junction bases numbered 5, after V lost 8 bases and J lost 4 bases. This CDR3 has 13 residues.